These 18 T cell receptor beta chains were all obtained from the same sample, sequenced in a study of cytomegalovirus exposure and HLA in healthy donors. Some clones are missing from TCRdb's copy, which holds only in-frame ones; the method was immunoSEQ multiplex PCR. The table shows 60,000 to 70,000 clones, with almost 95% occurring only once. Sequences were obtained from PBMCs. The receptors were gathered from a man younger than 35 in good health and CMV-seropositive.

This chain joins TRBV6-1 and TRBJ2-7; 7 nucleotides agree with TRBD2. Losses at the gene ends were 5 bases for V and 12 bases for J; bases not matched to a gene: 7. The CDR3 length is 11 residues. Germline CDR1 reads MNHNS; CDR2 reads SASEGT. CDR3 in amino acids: CASSLAGVWYF. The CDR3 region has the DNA TGTGCCAGCAGTCTGGCGGGAGTGTGGTACTTC.

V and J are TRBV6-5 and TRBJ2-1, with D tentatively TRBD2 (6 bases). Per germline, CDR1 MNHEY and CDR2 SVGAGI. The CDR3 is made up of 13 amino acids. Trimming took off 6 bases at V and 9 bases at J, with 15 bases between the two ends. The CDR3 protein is CASSPAPSVEQFF. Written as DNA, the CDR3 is TGTGCCAGCAGCCCGGCTCCTAGCGTTGAGCAGTTCTTC.

The CDR3: CAISESTILQGAHGYTF. The CDR3 bases are TGTGCCATCAGTGAGTCGACCATACTACAGGGGGCCCATGGCTACACCTTC. The chain carries TRBV10-3 and TRBJ1-2, with 9 bases aligning to TRBD1. This CDR3 contains 17 residues. Germline trimming cut 0 bases from V and 6 bases from J; bases unmatched to any gene: 11. CDR1 is ENHRY and CDR2 is SYGVKD in the germline V gene.

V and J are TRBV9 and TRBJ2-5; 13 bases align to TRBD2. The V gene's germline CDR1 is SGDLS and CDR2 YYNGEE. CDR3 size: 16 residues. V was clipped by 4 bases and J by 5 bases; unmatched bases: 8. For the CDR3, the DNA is TGTGCCAGCAGCACAGGACTAGCGGGAGTGGGTGAGACCCAGTACTTC. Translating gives CASSTGLAGVGETQYF.

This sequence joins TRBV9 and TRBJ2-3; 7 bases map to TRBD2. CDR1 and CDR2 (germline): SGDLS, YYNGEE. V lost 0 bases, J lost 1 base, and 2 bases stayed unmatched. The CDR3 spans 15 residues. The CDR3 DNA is TGTGCCAGCAGCGTAGGCCTAGCGGGCACAGATACGCAGTATTTT. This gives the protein CASSVGLAGTDTQYF.

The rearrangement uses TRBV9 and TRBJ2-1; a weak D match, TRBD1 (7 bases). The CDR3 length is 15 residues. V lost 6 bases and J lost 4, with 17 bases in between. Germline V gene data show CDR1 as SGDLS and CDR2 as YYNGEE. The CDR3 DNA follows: TGTGCCAGCACCCTAGGGCCAGGGGGGTACAATGAGCAGTTCTTC. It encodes CASTLGPGGYNEQFF.

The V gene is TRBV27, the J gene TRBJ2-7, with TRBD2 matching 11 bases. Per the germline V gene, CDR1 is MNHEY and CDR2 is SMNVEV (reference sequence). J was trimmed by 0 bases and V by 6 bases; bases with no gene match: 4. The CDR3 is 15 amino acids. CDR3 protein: CASRTGTSGSYEQYF. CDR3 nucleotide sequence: TGTGCCAGCAGAACCGGGACTAGCGGCTCCTACGAGCAGTACTTC.

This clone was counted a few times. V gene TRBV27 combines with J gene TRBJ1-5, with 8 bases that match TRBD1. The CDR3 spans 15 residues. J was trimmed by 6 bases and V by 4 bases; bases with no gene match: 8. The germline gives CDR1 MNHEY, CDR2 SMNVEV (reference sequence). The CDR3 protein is CASSSRTGSGQPQHF. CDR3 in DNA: TGTGCCAGCAGTTCCAGGACAGGGTCGGGTCAGCCCCAGCATTTT.

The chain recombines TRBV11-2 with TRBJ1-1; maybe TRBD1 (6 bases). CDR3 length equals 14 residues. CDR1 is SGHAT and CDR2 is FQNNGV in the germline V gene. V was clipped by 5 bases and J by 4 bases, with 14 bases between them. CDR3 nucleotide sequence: TGTGCCAGCAGCCTTGAAGGGGGAATCACTGAAGCTTTCTTT. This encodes CASSLEGGITEAFF.

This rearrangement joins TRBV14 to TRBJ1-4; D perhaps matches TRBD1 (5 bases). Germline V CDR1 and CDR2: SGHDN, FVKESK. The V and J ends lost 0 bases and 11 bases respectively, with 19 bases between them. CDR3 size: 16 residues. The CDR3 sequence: CASSQDLPHTGAKLFF. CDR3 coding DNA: TGTGCCAGCAGCCAAGATCTTCCCCACACAGGAGCGAAACTGTTTTTT.

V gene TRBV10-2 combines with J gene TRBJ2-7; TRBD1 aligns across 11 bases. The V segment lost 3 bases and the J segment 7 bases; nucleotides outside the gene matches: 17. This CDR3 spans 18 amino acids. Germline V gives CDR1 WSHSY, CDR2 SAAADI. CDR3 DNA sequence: TGCGCCAGCAGTGATCCTGGACAGGGGGCGTCCCTCCGGCGGGAGCAGTACTTC. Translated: CASSDPGQGASLRREQYF.

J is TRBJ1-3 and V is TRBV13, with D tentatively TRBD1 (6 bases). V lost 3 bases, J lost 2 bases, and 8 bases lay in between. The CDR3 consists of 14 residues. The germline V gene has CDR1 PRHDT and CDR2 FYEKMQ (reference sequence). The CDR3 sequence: CASSLAGAGNTIYF. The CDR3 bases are TGTGCCAGCAGCTTGGCAGGGGCTGGAAACACCATATATTTT. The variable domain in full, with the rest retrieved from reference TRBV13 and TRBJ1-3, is AAGVIQSPRHLIKEKRETATLKCYPIPRHDTVYWYQQGPGQDPQFLISFYEKMQSDKGSIPDRFSAQQFSDYHSELNMSSLELGDSALYFCASSLAGAGNTIYFGEGSWLTVV.

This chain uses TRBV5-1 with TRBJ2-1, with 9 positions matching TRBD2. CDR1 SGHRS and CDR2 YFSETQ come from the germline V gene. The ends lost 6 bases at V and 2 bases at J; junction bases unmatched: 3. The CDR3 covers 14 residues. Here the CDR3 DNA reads TGCGCCAGCATGGCGGGAGGGCCCTACAATGAGCAGTTCTTC. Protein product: CASMAGGPYNEQFF.

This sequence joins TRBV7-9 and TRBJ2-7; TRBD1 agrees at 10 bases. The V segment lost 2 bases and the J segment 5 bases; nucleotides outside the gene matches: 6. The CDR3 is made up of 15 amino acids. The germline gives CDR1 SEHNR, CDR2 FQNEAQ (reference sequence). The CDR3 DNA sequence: TGTGCCAGCAGCTTATCCGGGACAGGGGCCCACGAGCAGTACTTC. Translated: CASSLSGTGAHEQYF.

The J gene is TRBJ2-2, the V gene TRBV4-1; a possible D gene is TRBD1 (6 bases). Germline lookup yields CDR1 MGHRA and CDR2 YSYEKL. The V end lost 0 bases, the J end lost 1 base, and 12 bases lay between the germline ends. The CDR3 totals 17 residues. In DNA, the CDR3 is TGCGCCAGCAGCCAAGAACAGTGGGGGCGGAACACCGGGGAGCTGTTTTTT. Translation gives CASSQEQWGRNTGELFF.

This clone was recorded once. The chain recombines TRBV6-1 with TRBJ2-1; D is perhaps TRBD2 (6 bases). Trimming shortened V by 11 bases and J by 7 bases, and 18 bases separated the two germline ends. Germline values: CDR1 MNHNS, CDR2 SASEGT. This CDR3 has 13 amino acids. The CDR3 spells CAAVGAGGNEQFF. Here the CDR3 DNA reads TGTGCCGCGGTTGGAGCGGGTGGGAATGAGCAGTTCTTC.

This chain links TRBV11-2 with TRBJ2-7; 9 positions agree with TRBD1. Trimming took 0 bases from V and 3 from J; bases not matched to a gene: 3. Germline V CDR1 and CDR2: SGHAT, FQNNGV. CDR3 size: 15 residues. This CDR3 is CASSLEGTGNYEQYF. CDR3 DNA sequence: TGTGCCAGCAGCTTAGAGGGGACAGGGAACTACGAGCAGTACTTC.

CDR3 DNA sequence: TGTGCCAGCAGTGAATCTGAGAGCTCCTACAATGAGCAGTTCTTC. This encodes CASSESESSYNEQFF. The chain is built from TRBV2 and TRBJ2-1; D is ambiguous. CDR3 length: 15 residues. CDR1 and CDR2 (germline): SNHLY, FYNNEI. Trimming removed 2 bases at V and 0 bases at J, with 8 bases between.